This T cell receptor beta chain was captured by sequencing in a study of T cell responses to AZD1222 COVID-19 vaccine. A single count supports this clone. As yet, its antigen is unknown. TCRdb keeps only in-frame clones here, not all; method: immunoSEQ multiplex PCR. In the table there are around 100,000 clones, roughly 86% of which are singletons. Study observations and caveats: Most donors were white British, females outnumbered males, and clonal diversity was possibly underestimated.

Losses at the gene ends were 3 bases for V and 2 bases for J; bases not matched to a gene: 1. The CDR3 is 14 amino acids. CDR1 is LNHDA, CDR2 SQIVND, per germline (reference sequence). The source is an adult in good health. Specimen: peripheral blood, collected on day 0 of AZD1222 vaccination. This sequence joins TRBV19 and TRBJ1-5; 7 nucleotides line up with TRBD1. The CDR3 DNA follows: TGTGCCAGTAGTATCGGACAGGGCAATCAGCCCCAGCATTTT. Residues: CASSIGQGNQPQHF.